This is a list of T cell receptor beta chains from one sample in a study of shared clonotypes between healthy human individuals. Measured with immunoSEQ multiplex PCR; TCRdb has only the in-frame clones, and not every one. This sample has about 650,000 clones; around 95% occur once, and the top ten carry roughly 0.1%. What was sequenced was naive CD8+ T cells sorted from blood. The receptors derive from a woman aged 25 to 39 in good health. The CDR3 runs from the conserved cysteine through the conserved F or W. Each record gives: CDR3 DNA, CDR3 protein, J gene, D gene, V gene, clone size. A D gene is named only where the DNA matches it firmly. Clone size is shown for a subset of rows, as once, few, many or a class of expanded clone.

cdr3_nt: TGTGCCAGCAGCATGGGCTCCGGCAGGGACGAAGGCTACACCTTC; cdr3_aa: CASSMGSGRDEGYTF; j_call: TRBJ1-2; d_call: -; v_call: TRBV7-9; clone_size: -
cdr3_nt: TGTGCCAGCAGCCTACTCAGCGGGAGTGGTGAGCAGTTCTTC; cdr3_aa: CASSLLSGSGEQFF; j_call: TRBJ2-1; d_call: TRBD2; v_call: TRBV14; clone_size: -
cdr3_nt: TGTGCCAGCAGTCCTAGTCCGAGTGGGGGCACTGAAGCTTTCTTT; cdr3_aa: CASSPSPSGGTEAFF; j_call: TRBJ1-1; d_call: -; v_call: TRBV28; clone_size: -
cdr3_nt: TGTGCCAGCAGTTCACCCACGGCGGCGGGATTCATCCACGAGCAGTACTTC; cdr3_aa: CASSSPTAAGFIHEQYF; j_call: TRBJ2-7; d_call: -; v_call: TRBV27; clone_size: -
cdr3_nt: TGTGCCAGTCGGACTAGCGGACTCTACGAGCAGTACTTC; cdr3_aa: CASRTSGLYEQYF; j_call: TRBJ2-7; d_call: TRBD2; v_call: TRBV5-6; clone_size: once
cdr3_nt: TGTGCCAGCAGCTTAGCGTGGGGAGGGAGCACTGAAGCTTTCTTT; cdr3_aa: CASSLAWGGSTEAFF; j_call: TRBJ1-1; d_call: -; v_call: TRBV11-2; clone_size: -
cdr3_nt: TGCAGCGTTGGAGGACAGGGTTCGGGACTAGCGAACAATGAGCAGTTCTTC; cdr3_aa: CSVGGQGSGLANNEQFF; j_call: TRBJ2-1; d_call: TRBD2; v_call: TRBV29-1; clone_size: -
cdr3_nt: TGTGCCAGCAGCTTAGGGGCAGGAGAATTCTACGAGCAGTACTTC; cdr3_aa: CASSLGAGEFYEQYF; j_call: TRBJ2-7; d_call: -; v_call: TRBV11-2; clone_size: -
cdr3_nt: TGCAGCGGCCGGGGAGTGGAGACCCGGTACTTC; cdr3_aa: CSGRGVETRYF; j_call: TRBJ2-5; d_call: -; v_call: TRBV29-1; clone_size: -
cdr3_nt: TGTGCCAGCAGCTTAGTAACAGACACAGATACGCAGTATTTT; cdr3_aa: CASSLVTDTDTQYF; j_call: TRBJ2-3; d_call: -; v_call: TRBV11-2; clone_size: -
cdr3_nt: TGTGCCAGCGAAGTTGCGGGAGGGCCGATGGAGACCCAGTACTTC; cdr3_aa: CASEVAGGPMETQYF; j_call: TRBJ2-5; d_call: TRBD2; v_call: TRBV7-2; clone_size: -
cdr3_nt: TGTGCCAGCAGTGGGAGCAAGGGGAGGGCTAACTATGGCTACACCTTC; cdr3_aa: CASSGSKGRANYGYTF; j_call: TRBJ1-2; d_call: -; v_call: TRBV25-1; clone_size: -
cdr3_nt: TGCAGCGTGGTTGGGCTAGCGGCCCAAGAGACCCAGTACTTC; cdr3_aa: CSVVGLAAQETQYF; j_call: TRBJ2-5; d_call: TRBD2; v_call: TRBV29-1; clone_size: -
cdr3_nt: TGTGCCAGCAGCCCAGGCCGGGACAGACTAAAAAACATTCAGTACTTC; cdr3_aa: CASSPGRDRLKNIQYF; j_call: TRBJ2-4; d_call: TRBD1; v_call: TRBV7-2; clone_size: -
cdr3_nt: TGTGCCAGCAGCGCGAACAGGGGTCGCGCTTTCTTT; cdr3_aa: CASSANRGRAFF; j_call: TRBJ1-1; d_call: TRBD1; v_call: TRBV5-6; clone_size: -
cdr3_nt: TGTGCCTGGTCCCGGGCGCAGCCCGGGGAGCTGTTTTTT; cdr3_aa: CAWSRAQPGELFF; j_call: TRBJ2-2; d_call: -; v_call: TRBV30; clone_size: -
cdr3_nt: TGTGCCAGCAGCACCGGGCTCGATGAGGGTCGGCAGTTCTTC; cdr3_aa: CASSTGLDEGRQFF; j_call: TRBJ2-1; d_call: -; v_call: TRBV7-9; clone_size: -
cdr3_nt: TGTGCCTGGAGTGCTAGAGAGGGGGTTACCCAGTACTTC; cdr3_aa: CAWSAREGVTQYF; j_call: TRBJ2-5; d_call: -; v_call: TRBV30; clone_size: once
cdr3_nt: TGTGCCAGCAGCCGCGGGACGGCTTATGAAGCTTTCTTT; cdr3_aa: CASSRGTAYEAFF; j_call: TRBJ1-1; d_call: -; v_call: TRBV7-9; clone_size: -
cdr3_nt: TGTGCCAGCAGTCCCACCGGACCACAAGTGGGCTACGAGCAGTACTTC; cdr3_aa: CASSPTGPQVGYEQYF; j_call: TRBJ2-7; d_call: -; v_call: TRBV27; clone_size: once
cdr3_nt: TGTGCCAGCAGCTTAGGTGGGGAGTGGAGCTCCTACGAGCAGTACTTC; cdr3_aa: CASSLGGEWSSYEQYF; j_call: TRBJ2-7; d_call: -; v_call: TRBV7-6; clone_size: -
cdr3_nt: TGTGCCAGCAGTTTATCCGGACAGGGGCCGTCGAGCACCGGGGAGCTGTTTTTT; cdr3_aa: CASSLSGQGPSSTGELFF; j_call: TRBJ2-2; d_call: TRBD1; v_call: TRBV27; clone_size: -
cdr3_nt: TGTGCCAGTAGTGCCGCCGGGACAGGAGCCTACGAGCAGTACTTC; cdr3_aa: CASSAAGTGAYEQYF; j_call: TRBJ2-7; d_call: TRBD1; v_call: TRBV19; clone_size: -
cdr3_nt: TGTGCCAGCAGCTTATACAGCTACAATGAGCAGTTCTTC; cdr3_aa: CASSLYSYNEQFF; j_call: TRBJ2-1; d_call: -; v_call: TRBV7-3; clone_size: -
cdr3_nt: TGTGCCACCAGCACTAGCGGGAGGGGAGCAGATACGCAGTATTTT; cdr3_aa: CATSTSGRGADTQYF; j_call: TRBJ2-3; d_call: TRBD2; v_call: TRBV15; clone_size: -
cdr3_nt: TGTGCCAGCAGTCCCCTGAGTACCGGGGAGCTGTTTTTT; cdr3_aa: CASSPLSTGELFF; j_call: TRBJ2-2; d_call: -; v_call: TRBV27; clone_size: -
cdr3_nt: TGTGCCAGCAGTCCTGGGACGAAGGTAGATACGCAGTATTTT; cdr3_aa: CASSPGTKVDTQYF; j_call: TRBJ2-3; d_call: -; v_call: TRBV27; clone_size: -
cdr3_nt: TGTGCCAGCACCATACTAGCGGGATTCTTCGATGAGCAGTTCTTC; cdr3_aa: CASTILAGFFDEQFF; j_call: TRBJ2-1; d_call: TRBD2; v_call: TRBV6-1; clone_size: -
cdr3_nt: TGTGCCAGCAGCGGCCGGGACAGGGGGCGTAGGGGCACTGAAGCTTTCTTT; cdr3_aa: CASSGRDRGRRGTEAFF; j_call: TRBJ1-1; d_call: TRBD1; v_call: TRBV5-4; clone_size: -
cdr3_nt: TGTGCCAGCAGCTTAGTAGGCGGGGAAGAGACCCAGTACTTC; cdr3_aa: CASSLVGGEETQYF; j_call: TRBJ2-5; d_call: -; v_call: TRBV11-2; clone_size: -
cdr3_nt: TGTGCCAGCAGCCCTGGGACTAGCTCAACAGATACGCAGTATTTT; cdr3_aa: CASSPGTSSTDTQYF; j_call: TRBJ2-3; d_call: TRBD2; v_call: TRBV9; clone_size: -
cdr3_nt: TGTGCCAGCAGCCCATCCGGGACTAACATGAATCAGCCCCAGCATTTT; cdr3_aa: CASSPSGTNMNQPQHF; j_call: TRBJ1-5; d_call: -; v_call: TRBV28; clone_size: -
cdr3_nt: TGTGCCAGCTCCCTAGGACTAGCGGGAGGAGGTTCTGGGGCCAACGTCCTGACTTTC; cdr3_aa: CASSLGLAGGGSGANVLTF; j_call: TRBJ2-6; d_call: TRBD2; v_call: TRBV18; clone_size: -
cdr3_nt: TGTGCCAGCAGTCCATTGTCCCACGGACAAGAGACCCAGTACTTC; cdr3_aa: CASSPLSHGQETQYF; j_call: TRBJ2-5; d_call: -; v_call: TRBV28; clone_size: -
cdr3_nt: TGTGCCAGCAGCGTAGAAGCGGGAGCCTACAATGAGCAGTTCTTC; cdr3_aa: CASSVEAGAYNEQFF; j_call: TRBJ2-1; d_call: TRBD2; v_call: TRBV9; clone_size: -
cdr3_nt: TGTGCCAGCAGTCCCAGATACACAGATACGCAGTATTTT; cdr3_aa: CASSPRYTDTQYF; j_call: TRBJ2-3; d_call: -; v_call: TRBV27; clone_size: -
cdr3_nt: TGTGCCAGCAGCCAGGGGAGGTTGGGTGAAAAACTGTTTTTT; cdr3_aa: CASSQGRLGEKLFF; j_call: TRBJ1-4; d_call: -; v_call: TRBV4-2; clone_size: -
cdr3_nt: TGTGCCAGCAGTCTTAGCGGGAGTGGGTACGAGCAGTACTTC; cdr3_aa: CASSLSGSGYEQYF; j_call: TRBJ2-7; d_call: TRBD2; v_call: TRBV28; clone_size: -
cdr3_nt: TGTGCCAGCAGTGTATCTCCGGGACTAGCTGACGAGCAGTACTTC; cdr3_aa: CASSVSPGLADEQYF; j_call: TRBJ2-7; d_call: TRBD2; v_call: TRBV6-1; clone_size: -
cdr3_nt: TGTGCCAGCAGCTTGGCTTTGTCTCCAGATACGCAGTATTTT; cdr3_aa: CASSLALSPDTQYF; j_call: TRBJ2-3; d_call: -; v_call: TRBV5-6; clone_size: -
cdr3_nt: TGTGCCAGCAGTTACTCAGCCAATGAAAAACTGTTTTTT; cdr3_aa: CASSYSANEKLFF; j_call: TRBJ1-4; d_call: -; v_call: TRBV6-5; clone_size: -
cdr3_nt: TGTGCCAGCAGCTTGGGGGGAGTGCTTTACGAGCAGTACTTC; cdr3_aa: CASSLGGVLYEQYF; j_call: TRBJ2-7; d_call: -; v_call: TRBV5-6; clone_size: -
cdr3_nt: TGCAGTGCTAGGGGAGAGACCCAGTACTTC; cdr3_aa: CSARGETQYF; j_call: TRBJ2-5; d_call: -; v_call: TRBV20-1; clone_size: few
cdr3_nt: TGTGCCAGCAGTTACACGGGACAGCAAGAGACCCAGTACTTC; cdr3_aa: CASSYTGQQETQYF; j_call: TRBJ2-5; d_call: TRBD1; v_call: TRBV6-5; clone_size: few
cdr3_nt: TGTGCCAGCAGTTTATCCCCGCTAGAGCAGTTCTTC; cdr3_aa: CASSLSPLEQFF; j_call: TRBJ2-1; d_call: -; v_call: TRBV28; clone_size: few